Here is one T cell receptor beta chain with its context. Its cognate antigen has yet to be identified. No base quality values were provided; no much bigger clone lies one nucleotide off. The data originate from a study of blood T cell repertoires in COVID-19 (dated by TCRdb to about 2020). Background for the entire study: ImmuneRACE Cohort 3 recovered participants were defined by two consecutive negative NP/OP PCR tests, healthcare professional clearance, or symptom resolution. Samples from collaborators originated in the United States, Italy and Spain and spanned both the acute and convalescent phases of COVID-19. The material from the prospective study consisted of cDNA or gDNA derived from T cells, B-cell-depleted T cells, or PBMCs. Subjects who had been exposed to COVID-19, were actively infected with it, or had recovered from it provided the deeply sampled blood TCRbeta repertoires that made up the dataset. The repertoires were made available in a free public database intended to serve as a resource for research on the immune response to SARS-CoV-2. Samples were obtained from the ongoing ImmuneRACE study (first 160 participants) and from 1,000 to 1,500 subjects provided by 6 global collaborators. The sample metadata nearly always contained a de-identified subject ID, COVID-19 status, age in years and sex. Where HLA class I and class II types were available, the types were taken from metadata supplied by the sample provider, not from assay-based typing. On the study overall, not on this receptor specifically: How much clinical and demographic metadata was included differed by source and by participant, and the metadata was provided uncurated.

Sequences GTSNPN (CDR1) and SVGIG (CDR2) are obtained from the germline V gene (reference sequence). CDR3 length: 14 amino acids, cysteine to phenylalanine. Left in the record is the CDR3 DNA by itself, 42 bases read in frame from the first base. The trim is 2 bases for V and 0 bases for J, with a gap of 8 bases between the germline ends. Participants in the prospective study were aged 18 to 89 years, lived in about two dozen United States geographic areas, and enrolled through a virtual design. Cohort assignment in the prospective study relied on participant-reported clinical history from a screening survey and a study questionnaire. Each participant in the prospective study had whole blood, serum and a nasopharyngeal or oropharyngeal swab collected by mobile phlebotomists. Prospective study participants could optionally give additional blood draws and questionnaires over an approximately 2-month period. Before DNA extraction, prospective study blood samples were shipped either frozen or at room temperature.

TCRbeta CDR3 regions were amplified from genomic DNA using the immunoSEQ Assay, a bias-controlled multiplex PCR. On the study's bioinformatics: The number of nucleated cells in each sample was estimated by amplification of reference gene primers within the assay. To quantify the absolute abundance of each unique TCRbeta CDR3 rearrangement, sequence reads were collapsed and filtered. Productive Simpson clonality was computed per sample as the square root of Simpson's diversity index over productive rearrangements. Drawn from immuneACCESS, this table holds only the in-frame rearrangements with V and J called that TCRdb kept. Clones are partly lost; checked studies trace under half to an unresolved V gene and leave the rest unexplained. Clone size and V and J calls were adopted from that table, with D and trimming inferred from the DNA. The sample contains approximately 170,000 clones, around three quarters of them found a single time. Under 20% of the sample belongs to the ten largest clones.

The chain links TRBV30 with TRBJ2-1; TRBD2 is possibly the D segment (6 matching bases). Input material: PBMCs or T cells enriched from blood (not recorded which). The sequence came from a woman between 70 and 85 years old in a cohort exposed to, infected with or recovered from COVID-19 (not recorded which). The CDR3 reads as follows: CAWSMTSSYNEQFF. The nucleotide sequence reads TGTGCCTGGAGTATGACTAGCTCCTACAATGAGCAGTTCTTC.